This T cell receptor (beta chain) is from a study of T cells after yellow fever vaccination. Study results and limitations: Abundant bulk-derived clonotypes could contaminate FACS-sorted repertoires.

MiXCR, run by TCRdb on the 5' RACE reads, gives a single entry per CDR3 protein. The sample yields hundreds of thousands of distinct CDR3 sequences, around 20% seen once. With respect to this clonotype: The antigen remains undetermined.

CDR1 LGHNA and CDR2 YSLEER come from the germline V gene. With 4 bases removed from V and 4 bases from J, the gap between germline ends came to 11 bases. The CDR3 runs 15 residues. The sample here was PBMCs, taken before the yellow fever booster vaccination. This chain links TRBV4-3 with TRBJ1-6, with D perhaps matching TRBD1 (6 bases). This receptor was obtained from a young man who received the YFV17D yellow fever vaccine. CDR3 bases: TGCGCCAGCAGCCTCGGACAGCTTTATAATTCACCCCTCCACTTT. As protein: CASSLGQLYNSPLHF.